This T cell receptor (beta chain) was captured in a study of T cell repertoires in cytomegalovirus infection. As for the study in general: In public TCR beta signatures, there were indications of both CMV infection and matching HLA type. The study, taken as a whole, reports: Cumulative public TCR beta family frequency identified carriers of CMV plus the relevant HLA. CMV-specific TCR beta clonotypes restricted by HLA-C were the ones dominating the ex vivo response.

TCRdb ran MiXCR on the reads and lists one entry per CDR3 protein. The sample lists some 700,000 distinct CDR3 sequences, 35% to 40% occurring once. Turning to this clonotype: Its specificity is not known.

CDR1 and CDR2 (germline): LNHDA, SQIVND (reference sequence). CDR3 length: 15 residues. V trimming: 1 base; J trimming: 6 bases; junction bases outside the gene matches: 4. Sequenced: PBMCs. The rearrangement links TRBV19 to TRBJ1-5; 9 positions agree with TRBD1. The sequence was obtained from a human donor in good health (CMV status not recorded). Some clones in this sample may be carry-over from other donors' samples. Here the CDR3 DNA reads TGTGCCAGTAGTATAGTGGGGACAGGGTCTCAGCCCCAGCATTTT. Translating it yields CASSIVGTGSQPQHF.